Presented here are 10 T cell receptor beta chains from one specimen sequenced in a study of glioma-infiltrating T cells after dendritic cell vaccination. Generated by immunoSEQ multiplex PCR, the TCRdb table keeps only in-frame clones and is missing some. This sample has tens of thousands of clones, with roughly 82% found just once. The input for sequencing was blood, taken before dendritic cell vaccination. Receptors originate from a human donor with glioblastoma.

The chain recombines TRBV18 with TRBJ2-5, with 9 positions matching TRBD1. The CDR3 runs to 14 residues. Unmatched junction bases numbered 4, after V lost 4 bases and J lost 4 bases. The germline gives CDR1 KGHSH, CDR2 LQKENI. The DNA for the CDR3 is TGTGCCAGCTCACTAGCGACAGGGGGAGAGACCCAGTACTTC. Its translation: CASSLATGGETQYF.

This clone was picked up a small number of times. This sequence joins TRBV6-5 and TRBJ1-1, with D uncertain. The CDR3 runs 13 residues. Trimming left V 2 bases short and J 0 bases short, with 4 bases between. CDR1 and CDR2 (germline): MNHEY, SVGAGI. The CDR3 DNA reads as TGTGCCAGCAGTTACGTCATGAACACTGAAGCTTTCTTT. Translated, it gives CASSYVMNTEAFF.

The V gene is TRBV6-5, the J gene TRBJ2-5; weak D call: TRBD1 (6 bases). This CDR3 has 14 amino acids. Looked up from germline, CDR1 is MNHEY and CDR2 is SVGAGI. The ends were cut back, 6 bases at V and 5 bases at J, with 16 bases in the middle. As DNA, the CDR3 is TGTGCCAGCAGACGGGACACCGATCGGGAGACCCAGTACTTC. Protein sequence: CASRRDTDRETQYF.

J is TRBJ1-2 and V is TRBV7-9; 8 bases map to TRBD1. Trimming removed 3 bases from V and 6 bases from J; junction bases left unmatched: 18. CDR3 length: 18 residues. CDR1 is SEHNR, CDR2 FQNEAQ, per germline (reference sequence). The CDR3 spells CASSFMFYDRGRLDGYTF. CDR3 nucleotides: TGTGCCAGCAGCTTCATGTTTTATGACAGGGGCCGCCTCGATGGCTACACCTTC.

The V gene is TRBV7-8, the J gene TRBJ1-2, with 9 bases matching TRBD1. Germline CDR1 reads SGHVS; CDR2 reads FQNEAQ. The CDR3 is 18 amino acids. The V gene end was trimmed by 4 bases and the J gene end by 0 bases; junction bases not matched to a gene: 12. DNA for the CDR3: TGTGCCAGCAGCTCTCTACGGGACAGGGCTAAAGCTAACTATGGCTACACCTTC. Translating gives CASSSLRDRAKANYGYTF.

The chain is built from TRBV4-1 and TRBJ2-2; 7 nucleotides align to TRBD1. This CDR3 has 19 residues. Per the germline V gene, CDR1 is MGHRA and CDR2 is YSYEKL. Trimming removed 1 base from V and 3 bases from J; junction bases left unmatched: 14. The CDR3 bases are TGCGCCAGCAGCCAAGGCTCAAAAGGGAGAGGGGGCTACACCGGGGAGCTGTTTTTT. This gives the protein CASSQGSKGRGGYTGELFF.

The chain has TRBV28 and TRBJ2-2; no firm D call. The CDR3 has 14 amino acids. Trimming pared 2 bases from V and 2 bases from J, leaving 6 bases between. Germline CDR1 and CDR2: MDHEN and SYDVKM. The CDR3 sequence is CASSLVRNTGELFF. In DNA, the CDR3 is TGTGCCAGCAGTTTAGTTCGTAACACCGGGGAGCTGTTTTTT.

The V and J genes are TRBV19 and TRBJ2-3; D is possibly TRBD2 (5 bases). Germline-derived CDR1 and CDR2 are LNHDA and SQIVND (reference sequence). V lost 3 bases and J lost 4, with 20 bases in between. The CDR3 is 17 residues long. The CDR3 coding sequence is TGTGCCAGTAGTATTAGCTGGGCCTTCGAGGGCGCAGATACGCAGTATTTT. It encodes CASSISWAFEGADTQYF.

V gene TRBV6-5 combines with J gene TRBJ1-1; 8 bases agree with TRBD1. This CDR3 has 16 amino acids. V shed 0 bases, J shed 4 bases, and the junction held 7 bases outside the gene matches. The germline gives CDR1 MNHEY, CDR2 SVGAGI. The CDR3 sequence is CASSYSRDRPSTEAFF. CDR3 bases: TGTGCCAGCAGTTACTCGAGGGACAGGCCCTCCACTGAAGCTTTCTTT.

This chain links TRBV5-1 with TRBJ2-2; TRBD2 agrees at 8 bases. The CDR3 has 15 amino acids. Losses at the gene ends were 4 bases for V and 5 bases for J; bases not matched to a gene: 7. The germline V gene has CDR1 SGHRS and CDR2 YFSETQ. The CDR3: CASSLPSGSTGELFF. The CDR3 DNA is TGCGCCAGCAGCCTACCAAGCGGGAGTACCGGGGAGCTGTTTTTT.